The 5 T cell receptor beta chains below all came from one sample that was sequenced in a study of blood T cell repertoires in COVID-19. Profiling relied on immunoSEQ multiplex PCR, and the TCRdb table lists in-frame clones only, not all of them. The sample has some 160,000 clones, about nine tenths seen once. Sequenced: peripheral blood. The receptors come from a woman aged 65 to 85 with acute or convalescent COVID-19.

J is TRBJ1-1 and V is TRBV30; D is unresolved. V lost 5 bases and J 0 bases, leaving 7 bases between the germline ends. CDR3 length: 12 amino acids. The V gene's germline CDR1 is GTSNPN and CDR2 SVGIG (reference sequence). The CDR3 sequence: CAWSGLNTEAFF. CDR3 coding DNA: TGTGCCTGGTCGGGATTGAACACTGAAGCTTTCTTT.

This chain connects TRBV6-2 or TRBV6-3 to TRBJ1-2; 7 bases match TRBD1. This CDR3 region has 17 residues. Germline V gives CDR1 MNHEY, CDR2 SVGEGT. Losses at the gene ends were 5 bases for V and 0 bases for J; bases not matched to a gene: 12. CDR3 DNA sequence: TGTGCCAGCAGTAGAGACTCCGGGACAGCATCTAACTATGGCTACACCTTC. This sequence encodes CASSRDSGTASNYGYTF.

The V gene is TRBV6-5, the J gene TRBJ2-7; 8 bases agree with TRBD1. This CDR3 has 13 residues. Trimming at V came to 5 bases and at J to 6 bases, leaving 6 bases not matched to a gene. Per germline, CDR1 MNHEY and CDR2 SVGAGI. CDR3 nucleotide sequence: TGTGCCAGCAGTCCTGACAGGGGAGGCGAGCAGTACTTC. This encodes CASSPDRGGEQYF.

V and J are TRBV7-9 and TRBJ1-5, with TRBD1 identical over 9 bases. V lost 0 bases to trimming and J lost 3 bases; unmatched junction nucleotides: 9. The CDR3 sequence is 18 residues long. The germline V gene has CDR1 SEHNR and CDR2 FQNEAQ (reference sequence). The CDR3 loop reads CASSLATRDRVDNQPQHF. CDR3 coding DNA: TGTGCCAGCAGCTTAGCAACCCGGGACAGGGTGGACAATCAGCCCCAGCATTTT.

V usage is TRBV2 and J usage is TRBJ1-2, with TRBD1 matching 9 bases. Germline trimming cut 4 bases from V and 0 bases from J; bases unmatched to any gene: 12. The CDR3 runs to 18 residues. Per the germline V gene, CDR1 is SNHLY and CDR2 is FYNNEI. The CDR3 sequence is CASSAPVTGGLANYGYTF. The CDR3 DNA is TGTGCCAGCAGTGCCCCCGTGACAGGGGGTTTAGCTAACTATGGCTACACCTTC.